This entry features one T cell receptor beta chain sequence. The V end lost 5 bases, the J end lost 3 bases, and 5 bases lay between the germline ends. This CDR3 is built from 11 residues. Looked up from germline, CDR1 is SEHNR and CDR2 is FQNEAQ (reference sequence). The data are from a study of cytomegalovirus exposure and HLA in healthy donors. The PCR was carried out with 60 Vbeta primers and 13 Jbeta primers. The repertoire was sequenced with immunoSEQ multiplex PCR; TCRdb's copy has only in-frame clones and lacks some. This table has about 140,000 clones, 80% appearing once. Sequencing was done on a sample of PBMCs. This TCR came from a female donor in good health and CMV-seronegative. The chain recombines TRBV7-9 with TRBJ2-7; unclear D gene. Written as DNA, the CDR3 is TGTGCCAGCAGCCCACACTACGAGCAGTACTTC. Translated: CASSPHYEQYF.